These T cell receptor beta chains were read from a single sample in a study of T-cell memory formation after mild COVID-19. TCRdb re-derived calls from the 5' RACE reads in MiXCR, one entry per CDR3 protein. The sample has about 360,000 distinct CDR3 sequences; approximately 15% are singletons. The sequenced sample consisted of PBMCs or a T cell subset sorted from them (not recorded which). The source is a man between 18 and 35 years old who had mild COVID-19 (a few samples of this study predate the infection). Cell type and time point are not known. The CDR3 runs from the conserved cysteine through the conserved F or W. D genes are given only for firm matches. Clone size is given for some rows only: seen once, a few or many times, or a class if the clone is expanded.

V	size	D	J	CDR3	DNA
TRBV18	NA	NA	TRBJ1-5	CATRSDSNQPQHF	TGTGCCACCCGAAGTGATAGCAATCAGCCCCAGCATTTT
TRBV5-6	NA	NA	TRBJ2-5	CASSLGGSFGETQYF	TGTGCCAGCAGCTTGGGGGGCAGCTTCGGGGAGACCCAGTACTTC
TRBV13	few	TRBD1	TRBJ2-3	CASSIGTGHGTQYF	TGTGCCAGCAGCATAGGGACAGGCCATGGTACGCAGTATTTT
TRBV6-5	NA	NA	TRBJ1-3	CATWTARSGNTIYF	TGTGCCACCTGGACAGCTCGCTCTGGAAACACCATATATTTT
TRBV9	NA	NA	TRBJ1-3	CASSGSRGGTNSGNTIYF	TGTGCCAGCAGCGGAAGCCGCGGGGGGACAAACTCTGGAAACACCATATATTTT
TRBV5-1	many	NA	TRBJ2-2	CASSPSFSGELFF	TGCGCCAGCAGCCCCAGTTTTTCCGGGGAGCTGTTTTTT
TRBV19	NA	NA	TRBJ1-2	CASNSPYGYTF	TGTGCCAGTAATTCCCCCTATGGCTACACCTTC
TRBV2	few	NA	TRBJ1-2	CASSVTGYGYTF	TGTGCCAGCAGTGTGACCGGATATGGCTACACCTTC
TRBV6-1	few	NA	TRBJ2-7	CASLEGFTSYEQYF	TGTGCCAGCCTAGAGGGTTTTACCTCCTACGAGCAGTACTTC
TRBV7-3	many	NA	TRBJ2-2	CASSPDTGELFF	TGTGCCAGCAGCCCAGACACCGGGGAGCTGTTTTTT
TRBV7-9	few	NA	TRBJ1-2	CASSLEGDIGYTF	TGTGCCAGCAGCTTAGAAGGGGATATCGGCTACACCTTC
TRBV5-1	few	TRBD1	TRBJ1-1	CASSLGDREVPEAFF	TGCGCCAGCAGCTTGGGGGACAGGGAGGTTCCAGAAGCTTTCTTT
TRBV2	few	NA	TRBJ1-6	CASRDERWATDNSPLHF	TGTGCCAGCAGGGACGAGCGCTGGGCAACGGATAATTCACCCCTCCACTTT
TRBV10-3	NA	NA	TRBJ2-2	CAISEAGAHARGNTGELFF	TGTGCCATCAGTGAGGCGGGGGCCCATGCCAGGGGGAACACCGGGGAGCTGTTTTTT
TRBV5-1	NA	NA	TRBJ1-4	CASSLGDGVSEKLFF	TGCGCCAGCAGCTTGGGGGACGGCGTTAGTGAAAAACTGTTTTTT
TRBV9	few	NA	TRBJ1-1	CASSVASTGAGDTEAFF	TGTGCCAGCAGCGTAGCCAGTACAGGAGCTGGGGACACTGAAGCTTTCTTT
TRBV20-1	few	TRBD2	TRBJ2-2	CSARDWAAGTNTGELFF	TGCAGTGCTAGAGATTGGGCAGCGGGGACGAACACCGGGGAGCTGTTTTTT
TRBV7-2	NA	NA	TRBJ1-1	CASSLDWGNTEAFF	TGTGCCAGCAGCTTAGATTGGGGGAACACTGAAGCTTTCTTT
TRBV2	few	NA	TRBJ2-3	CATAGLLQGDTQYF	TGTGCTACAGCCGGGCTTCTTCAAGGGGATACGCAGTATTTT
TRBV12-3/TRBV12-4	few	NA	TRBJ2-1	CASSATGSANEQFF	TGTGCCAGCAGCGCGACAGGATCTGCCAATGAGCAGTTCTTC
TRBV7-9	NA	NA	TRBJ1-2	CASILQAGTNYGYTF	TGTGCCAGCATTCTTCAGGCGGGGACTAACTATGGCTACACCTTC
TRBV9	many	NA	TRBJ2-5	CASSLGMQETQYF	TGTGCCAGCAGCCTCGGGATGCAAGAGACCCAGTACTTC
TRBV9	NA	NA	TRBJ2-5	CASSRSGQGKETQYF	TGTGCCAGCAGTCGTAGTGGTCAAGGAAAAGAGACCCAGTACTTC
TRBV9	NA	NA	TRBJ2-1	CASSVYSATVGEQFF	TGTGCCAGCAGCGTATACTCCGCAACCGTTGGTGAGCAGTTCTTC
TRBV11-2	NA	NA	TRBJ1-2	CASGQVGGYTF	TGTGCCAGCGGACAAGTCGGGGGCTACACCTTC
TRBV30	few	NA	TRBJ2-5	CAWSVLGETQYF	TGTGCCTGGAGTGTACTCGGGGAGACCCAGTACTTC
TRBV12-3/TRBV12-4	few	TRBD1	TRBJ2-1	CASSADRPHNEQFF	TGTGCCAGCAGTGCGGACAGGCCTCACAATGAGCAGTTCTTC